This TCR beta chain was found in a study of Ad26.COV2.S vaccination and SARS-CoV-2 variants. Comments on this clone: What it binds is unknown.

Study outcomes and limitations: Comparability of non-spike TCR breadth was observed across vaccine and placebo recipients. Measures of TCR breadth and depth may have fallen short of total T cell responses.

The method was immunoSEQ multiplex PCR; TCRdb's version includes in-frame clones alone and lacks a portion of them. This table has about 180,000 clones, around 90% appearing once. Germline-derived CDR1 and CDR2 are SGDLS and YYNGEE. Trimming at V came to 2 bases and at J to 6 bases, leaving 19 bases not matched to a gene. This CDR3 comprises 20 residues. The sequence came from a human donor who had recovered from COVID-19. V gene TRBV9 combines with J gene TRBJ2-2; 10 bases match TRBD2. The material sequenced was peripheral blood, taken after recovery from COVID-19. For the CDR3, the DNA is TGTGCCAGCAGCGTGGGGGCCAGGGGCCCTAGCGGGGGATCGGCCGGGGAGCTGTTTTTT. Its protein is CASSVGARGPSGGSAGELFF.